Reported below is one T cell receptor beta chain. Methods used by the authors: Cell counts per sample came from amplifying reference gene primers. Generated by immunoSEQ multiplex PCR, the TCRdb table keeps only in-frame clones and is missing some. V, J and clone size are those of that table, while D and trimming were read from the DNA. The sample shows more than 12,000 clones, 89% of them seen only once. The data were obtained in a study of blood T cell repertoires in COVID-19. Study-wide context: Collection of acute and convalescent COVID-19 samples took place in the United States, Italy and Spain. Sample material is recorded as cDNA or gDNA derived from T cells, B-cell-depleted T cells, or PBMCs.

The CDR3 consists of 14 residues. After removal of 3 bases from V and 3 bases from J, the junction contained 4 bases not matched to a gene. The germline CDR1 and CDR2 sequences are ENHRY and SYGVKD. This rearrangement joins TRBV10-3 to TRBJ2-7; 8 bases align to TRBD1. Sequenced sample: peripheral blood. This TCR was sampled from a human donor in a cohort sampled during active COVID-19. The DNA of the CDR3 is TGTGCCATCAGTGAAGGGACAGGCAACTACGAGCAGTACTTC. Its translation: CAISEGTGNYEQYF.